This record looks at one T cell receptor (beta chain) sequence and its context. This entry belongs to a study of blood T cell repertoires in COVID-19. V was clipped by 6 bases and J by 3 bases; unmatched bases: 7. The CDR3 consists of 14 residues. Per germline, CDR1 MNHEY and CDR2 SVGAGI. Participants reported their clinical history, and cohort assignment relied on those reports. Donors of Cohort 3 who recovered were those that had two negative PCRs, clearance, or symptom resolution. Clones were read by immunoSEQ multiplex PCR, and TCRdb kept only the in-frame ones, dropping some. This sample carries 250,000 or so clones, about 80% of them seen once, and the ten largest clones take 3.4%.

The V and J genes are TRBV6-5 and TRBJ1-2; 7 bases align to TRBD1. This receptor was identified in a man aged 45-65 years who had recovered from COVID-19. The sequencing sample was made of PBMCs or T cells enriched from blood (not recorded which). CDR3 region: CASSLDRRHYGYTF. The CDR3, as DNA: TGTGCCAGCAGCCTGGACAGGAGACACTATGGCTACACCTTC.